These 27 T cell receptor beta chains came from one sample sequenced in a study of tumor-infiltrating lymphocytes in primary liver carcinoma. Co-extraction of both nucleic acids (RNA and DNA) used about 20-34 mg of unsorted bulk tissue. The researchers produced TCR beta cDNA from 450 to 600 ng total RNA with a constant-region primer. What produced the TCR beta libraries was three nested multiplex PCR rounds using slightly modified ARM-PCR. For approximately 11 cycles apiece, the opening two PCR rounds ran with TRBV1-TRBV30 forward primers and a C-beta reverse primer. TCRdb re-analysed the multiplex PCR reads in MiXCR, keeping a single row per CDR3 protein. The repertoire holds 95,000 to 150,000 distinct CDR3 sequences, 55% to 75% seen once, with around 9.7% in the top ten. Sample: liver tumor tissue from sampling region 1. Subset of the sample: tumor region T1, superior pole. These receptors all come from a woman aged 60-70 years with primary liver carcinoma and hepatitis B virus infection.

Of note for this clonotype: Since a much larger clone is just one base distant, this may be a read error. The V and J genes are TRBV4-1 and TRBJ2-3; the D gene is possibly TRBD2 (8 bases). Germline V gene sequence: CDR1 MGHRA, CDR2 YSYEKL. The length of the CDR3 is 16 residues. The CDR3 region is CASSHSGTRGPDTHYF. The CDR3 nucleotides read TGCGCCAGCAGCCATTCCGGGACTAGGGGGCCAGATACGCATTATTTT.

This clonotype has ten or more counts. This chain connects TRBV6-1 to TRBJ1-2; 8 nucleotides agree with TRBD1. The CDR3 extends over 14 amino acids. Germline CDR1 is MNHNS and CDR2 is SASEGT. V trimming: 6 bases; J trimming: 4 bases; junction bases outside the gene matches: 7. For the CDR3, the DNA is TGTGCCAGCAGCCCCGGACAGGGAATCTATGGCTACACCTTC. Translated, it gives CASSPGQGIYGYTF.

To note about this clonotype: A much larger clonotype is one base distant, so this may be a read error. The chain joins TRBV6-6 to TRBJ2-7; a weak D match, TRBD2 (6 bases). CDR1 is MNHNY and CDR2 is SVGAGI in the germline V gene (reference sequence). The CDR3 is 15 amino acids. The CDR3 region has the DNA TGTGCCACCAGTTCCCGGGACTCCATTTCCCGGGAGCAGTACTTC. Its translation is CATSSRDSISREQYF.

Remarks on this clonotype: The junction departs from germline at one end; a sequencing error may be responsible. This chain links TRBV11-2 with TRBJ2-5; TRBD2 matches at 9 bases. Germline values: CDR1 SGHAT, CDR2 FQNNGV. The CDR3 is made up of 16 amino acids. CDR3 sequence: CVSSCSRGSGRETQYF. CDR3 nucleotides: TGTGTCAGCAGCTGCTCCCGTGGTAGCGGGAGAGAGACCCAGTATTTC.

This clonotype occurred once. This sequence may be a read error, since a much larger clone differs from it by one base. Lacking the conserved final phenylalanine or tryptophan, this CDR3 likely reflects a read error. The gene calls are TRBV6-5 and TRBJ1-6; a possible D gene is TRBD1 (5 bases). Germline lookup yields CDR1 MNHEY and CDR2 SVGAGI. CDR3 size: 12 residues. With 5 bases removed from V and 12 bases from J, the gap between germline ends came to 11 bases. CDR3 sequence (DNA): TGTGCCAGCAGTCCCCGGGGGGTACCCCTCCACATT. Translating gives CASSPRGVPLHI.

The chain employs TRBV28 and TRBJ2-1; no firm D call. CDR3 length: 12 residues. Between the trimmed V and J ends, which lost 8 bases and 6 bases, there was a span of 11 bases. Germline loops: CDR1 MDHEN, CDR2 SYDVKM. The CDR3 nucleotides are TGTGCCAGCGCCACCTCCCTCAATGAGCAGTTCTTC. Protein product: CASATSLNEQFF.

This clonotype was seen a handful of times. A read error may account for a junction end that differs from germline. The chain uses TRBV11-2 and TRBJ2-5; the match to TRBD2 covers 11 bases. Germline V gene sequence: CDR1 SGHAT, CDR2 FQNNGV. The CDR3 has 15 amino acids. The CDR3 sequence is CASSVTSGVVETHYF. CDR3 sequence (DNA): TGTGCCAGTAGCGTGACTAGCGGGGTTGTAGAGACCCATTACTTC.

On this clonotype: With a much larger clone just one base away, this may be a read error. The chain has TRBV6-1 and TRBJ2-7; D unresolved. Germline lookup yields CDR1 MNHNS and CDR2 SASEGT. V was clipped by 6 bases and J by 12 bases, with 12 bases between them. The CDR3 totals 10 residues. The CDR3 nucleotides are TGTGCCAGCAGCCGATATGAGGCGTACTTC. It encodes CASSRYEAYF.

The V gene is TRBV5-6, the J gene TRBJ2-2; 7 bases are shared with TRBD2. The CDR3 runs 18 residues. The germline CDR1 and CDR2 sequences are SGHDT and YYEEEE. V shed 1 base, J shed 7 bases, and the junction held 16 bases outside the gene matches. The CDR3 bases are TGTGCCAGCAGCTTGTTGTCGAGGGAGGGCCATGGTATCGGGGAGCTGTTTTTT. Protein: CASSLLSREGHGIGELFF.

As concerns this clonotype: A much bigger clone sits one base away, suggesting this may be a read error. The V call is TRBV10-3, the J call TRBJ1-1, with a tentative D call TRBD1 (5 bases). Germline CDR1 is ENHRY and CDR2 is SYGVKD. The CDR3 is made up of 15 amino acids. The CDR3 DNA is TGTGTCATCAGTGAGTCTCCAGGGACGGACACTGAAGCTTTCTTT. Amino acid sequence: CVISESPGTDTEAFF.

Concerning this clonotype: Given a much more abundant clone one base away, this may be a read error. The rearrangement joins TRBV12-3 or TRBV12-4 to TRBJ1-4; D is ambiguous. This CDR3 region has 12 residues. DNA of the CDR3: TGTGCCATTACTTCAACTAATGGAAAACTGTTTTTT. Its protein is CAITSTNGKLFF.

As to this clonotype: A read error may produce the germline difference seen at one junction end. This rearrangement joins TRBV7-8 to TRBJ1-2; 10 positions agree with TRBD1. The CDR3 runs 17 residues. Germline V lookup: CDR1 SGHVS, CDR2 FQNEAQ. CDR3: CVSSNRDRGLGIGGYTF. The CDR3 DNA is TGTGTCAGCAGCAACCGGGACAGGGGACTAGGTATAGGTGGCTACACCTTC.

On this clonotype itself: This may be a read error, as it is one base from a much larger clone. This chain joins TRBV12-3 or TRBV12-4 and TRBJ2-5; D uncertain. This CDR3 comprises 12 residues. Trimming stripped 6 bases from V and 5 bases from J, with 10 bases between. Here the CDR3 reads CASRSNLETQYF. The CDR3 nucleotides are TGTGCCAGCAGAAGCAACCTGGAGACCCAGTACTTC.

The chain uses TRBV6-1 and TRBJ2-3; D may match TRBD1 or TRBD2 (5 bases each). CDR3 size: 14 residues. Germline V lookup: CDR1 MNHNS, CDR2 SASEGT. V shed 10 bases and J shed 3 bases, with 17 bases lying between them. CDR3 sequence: CATTSRGWTDTQYF. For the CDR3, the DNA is TGTGCCACCACTTCGAGGGGCTGGACAGATACGCAGTATTTT.

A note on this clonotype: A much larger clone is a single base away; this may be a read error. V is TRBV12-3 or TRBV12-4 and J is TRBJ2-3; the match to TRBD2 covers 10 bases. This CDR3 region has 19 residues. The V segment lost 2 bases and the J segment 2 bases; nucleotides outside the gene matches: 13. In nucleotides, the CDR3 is TGTGCCAGCAGTTTATGGGCTAGCGGGAGAGGGGAAAACACAGATACGCAGTATTTT. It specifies CASSLWASGRGENTDTQYF.

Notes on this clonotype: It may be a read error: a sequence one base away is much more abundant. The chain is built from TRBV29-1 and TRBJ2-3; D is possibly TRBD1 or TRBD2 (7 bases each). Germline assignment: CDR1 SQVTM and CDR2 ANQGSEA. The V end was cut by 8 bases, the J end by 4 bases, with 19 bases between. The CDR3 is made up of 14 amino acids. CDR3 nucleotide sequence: TGCAGCATCGGGGGGCGGACAGGTTCAGATACGCAGTATTTT. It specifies CSIGGRTGSDTQYF.

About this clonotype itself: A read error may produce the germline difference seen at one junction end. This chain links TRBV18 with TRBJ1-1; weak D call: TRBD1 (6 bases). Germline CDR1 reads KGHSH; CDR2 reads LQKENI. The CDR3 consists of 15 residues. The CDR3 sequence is CVSSAVTGMNTEAFF. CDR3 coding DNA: TGTGTCAGCTCAGCCGTTACAGGGATGAACACTGAAGCTTTCTTT.

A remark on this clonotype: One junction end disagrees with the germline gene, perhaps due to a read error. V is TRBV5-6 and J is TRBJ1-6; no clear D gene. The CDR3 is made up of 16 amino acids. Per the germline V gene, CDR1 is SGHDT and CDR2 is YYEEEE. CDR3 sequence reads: CASSLDLGSTNLPLHF. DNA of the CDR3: TGTGCCAGCAGCTTGGACTTAGGTTCGACTAATTTACCCCTCCACTTT. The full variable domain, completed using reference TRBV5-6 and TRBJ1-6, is DAGVTQSPTHLIKTRGQQVTLRCSPKSGHDTVSWYQQALGQGPQFIFQYYEEEERQRGNFPDRFSGHQFPNYSSELNVNALLLGDSALYLCASSLDLGSTNLPLHFGNGTRLTVT.

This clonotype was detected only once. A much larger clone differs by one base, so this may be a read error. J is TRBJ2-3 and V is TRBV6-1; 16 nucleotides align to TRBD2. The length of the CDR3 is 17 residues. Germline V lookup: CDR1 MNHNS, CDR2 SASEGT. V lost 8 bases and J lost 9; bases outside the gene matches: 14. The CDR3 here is CASEGTSGRALIETQYF. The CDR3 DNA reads TGTGCCAGCGAAGGGACTAGCGGGAGGGCCTTGATAGAAACGCAGTATTTT.

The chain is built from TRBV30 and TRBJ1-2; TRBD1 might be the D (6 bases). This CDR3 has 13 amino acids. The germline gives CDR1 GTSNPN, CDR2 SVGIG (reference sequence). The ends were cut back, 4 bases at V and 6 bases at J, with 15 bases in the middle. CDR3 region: CAWNLRGGDGYTF. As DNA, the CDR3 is TGTGCCTGGAATCTCAGGGGCGGTGATGGCTACACCTTC.

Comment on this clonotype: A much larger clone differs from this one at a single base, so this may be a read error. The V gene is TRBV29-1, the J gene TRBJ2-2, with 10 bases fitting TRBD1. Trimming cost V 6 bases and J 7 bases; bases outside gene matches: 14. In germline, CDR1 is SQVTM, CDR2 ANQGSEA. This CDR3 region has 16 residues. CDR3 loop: CSVAGTGALGSGELFF. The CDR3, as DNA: TGCAGCGTAGCCGGGACAGGGGCTTTGGGCAGCGGGGAGCTGTTTTTT.

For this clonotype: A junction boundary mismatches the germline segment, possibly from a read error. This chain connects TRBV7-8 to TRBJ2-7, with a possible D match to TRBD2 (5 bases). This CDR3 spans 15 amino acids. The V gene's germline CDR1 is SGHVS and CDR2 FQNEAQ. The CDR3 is CAISRTRARVDEQYF. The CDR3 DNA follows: TGTGCCATCAGCCGCACCCGGGCGCGGGTAGACGAGCAGTACTTC.

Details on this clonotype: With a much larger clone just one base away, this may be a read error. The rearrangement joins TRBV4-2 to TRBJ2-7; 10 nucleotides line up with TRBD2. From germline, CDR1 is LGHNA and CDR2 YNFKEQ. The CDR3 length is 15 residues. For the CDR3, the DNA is TGTGTCAGCAGCCGCGGGACTAGCGTAGAATACGAGCAGTACTTC. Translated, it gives CVSSRGTSVEYEQYF.

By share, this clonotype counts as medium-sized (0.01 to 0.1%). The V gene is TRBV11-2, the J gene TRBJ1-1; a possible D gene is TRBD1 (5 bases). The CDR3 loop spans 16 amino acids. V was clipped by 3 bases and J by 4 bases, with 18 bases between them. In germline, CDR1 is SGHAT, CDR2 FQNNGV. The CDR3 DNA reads TGTGCCAGCAGCTTGGTAGGGGTTAGTTGGGTCACTGAAGCTTTCTTT. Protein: CASSLVGVSWVTEAFF. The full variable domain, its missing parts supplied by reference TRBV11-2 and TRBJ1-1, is EAGVAQSPRYKIIEKRQSVAFWCNPISGHATLYWYQQILGQGPKLLIQFQNNGVVDDSQLPKDRFSAERLKGVDSTLKIQPAKLEDSAVYLCASSLVGVSWVTEAFFGQGTRLTVV.

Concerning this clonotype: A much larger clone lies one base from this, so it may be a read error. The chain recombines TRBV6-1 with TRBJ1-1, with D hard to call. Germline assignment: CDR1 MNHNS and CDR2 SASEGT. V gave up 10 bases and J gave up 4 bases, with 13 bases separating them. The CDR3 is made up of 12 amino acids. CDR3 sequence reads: CATQVGGTEAFF. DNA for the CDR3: TGTGCCACCCAGGTGGGTGGCACTGAAGCTTTCTTT.

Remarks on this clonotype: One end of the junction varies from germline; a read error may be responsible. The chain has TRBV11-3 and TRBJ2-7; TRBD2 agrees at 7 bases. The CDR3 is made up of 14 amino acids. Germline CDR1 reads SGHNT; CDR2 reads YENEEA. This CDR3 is CISSLSGREHEQYF. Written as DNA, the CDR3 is TGTATCAGCAGCTTAAGCGGGCGGGAGCACGAACAGTACTTC.

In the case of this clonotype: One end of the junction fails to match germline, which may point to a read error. CDR3: CVSNLVQAYEQYF. The CDR3 DNA follows: TGTGTCAGCAACTTGGTGCAAGCCTACGAGCAGTACTTC. The chain has TRBV11-1 and TRBJ2-7; no definite D call. Germline CDR1 and CDR2: SGHAT and FQDESV (reference sequence). The CDR3 has 13 residues.